The text below deals with one T cell receptor beta chain. Its antigen is still unknown. No per-base quality is available; no much larger clone lies one base away. Trimmed from V: 5 bases; trimmed from J: 9 bases; junction bases lacking a gene match: 7. From its cysteine to its phenylalanine, the CDR3 spans 15 amino acids. Left in the record is the CDR3 DNA by itself, 45 bases read in frame from the first base. Reading the germline V gene gives CDR1 LGHNT and CDR2 FRNRAP. Reading the label with the study, this specimen's time point is: week 5, during vaccination. Every vaccine dose consisted of 300 ug of a 20-mer mutant IDH1 peptide in Montanide, administered subcutaneously together with topical imiquimod. Newly diagnosed WHO grade 3 or 4 IDH1-mutant astrocytomas showing loss of nuclear ATRX were present in the donors. The samples were drawn from NOA16, a multicentre, single-arm, open-label phase I trial in Germany that tested a mutant IDH1 peptide vaccine in humans for the first time. Genomic DNA for TCRB sequencing was extracted from EDTA blood using the DNeasy Blood and Tissue Kit.

The library relied on the immunoSEQ multiplex PCR assay. Rearranged TCR beta chain sequences were amplified using the hsTCRB Kit according to the manufacturer's protocol. Sequencing of TCRB libraries was carried out on an Illumina MiSeq. Concerning the study's data processing: The kit vendor's proprietary platform handled demultiplexing, trimming and gene mapping. TCRdb holds this immuneACCESS table with in-frame rearrangements only. Some clones are missing; in checked studies, unresolved V genes explain under half, and the rest has no known cause. V and J calls and clone size are those listed in that table; D and trimming were worked out from the DNA. The sample contains more than 10,000 clones, roughly 87% of them found a single time. The top ten clones comprise 5.9% of the sample. The sample belongs to a study of a mutant IDH1 vaccine in newly diagnosed glioma (dated by TCRdb to 2020 to 2022). In terms of the full investigation: Across visits V03 through V10, patients got a total of eight vaccinations, given in weeks 1, 3, 5, 7, 11, 15, 19 and 23. Before enrollment, patients had received standard therapy of radiotherapy alone, temozolomide alone, or radiochemotherapy with temozolomide; most received the combination. The roughly 33 treated patients were 62.5% male and around 40% female, with a mean age of around 40 years. Six visits were used for peripheral blood collection: V03 (baseline), V05, V07, V10, V12 and V13. For exploratory analyses, about two dozen treated patients had longitudinal TCRB deep sequencing done wherever samples were available. Vaccination was initiated 4-6 weeks after radiotherapy alone, or concurrently with temozolomide cycles in the chemotherapy-containing groups.

What the research found in general, with its limitations: Vaccine-induced immune responses across multiple MHC alleles were detected in around 92% of patients. Changes in the top peripheral T cell clonotypes picked up by TCRB sequencing did not appear to be linked to pseudoprogression. Availability determined which PBMC samples were chosen for TCRB deep sequencing. The authors stated that sample limitations prevented analyses of patient blood samples from being reproduced.

Rearrangement joined TRBV12-5 to TRBJ2-1; the central 13 bases match TRBD2. Material: PBMCs, obtained from a glioma patient whose treatment included an IDH1 peptide vaccine. The clonotype comes from a woman aged 35 to 49 with glioma. Some clones in this sample may be carry-over from other donors' samples. The DNA is TGTGCTAGTGGTCCCGGACTAGCGGGAGTTAGTGAGCAGTTCTTC. This yields the protein CASGPGLAGVSEQFF.